This is a list of T cell receptor beta chains from one sample in a study of persistence of HIV-infected CD4 T cells. Profiling relied on immunoSEQ multiplex PCR, and the TCRdb table lists in-frame clones only, not all of them. The sample holds tens of thousands of clones, roughly 70% seen once. The antigens for these receptors are not known. The sequencing here drew on CD4+ T cells sorted from PBMCs after approximately 18-hour stimulation, taken from a patient who received antiretroviral therapy. The source is an adult man with HIV who was CMV-seropositive. The conserved cysteine and the conserved F or W are not part of the CDR3 here. Each record gives: D gene, V gene, CDR3 protein. D genes are given only for firm matches.

TRBD1 | TRBV6-6 | ASSPSDRAGNTIY
TRBD1 | TRBV29-1 | SVALRQGETQY
- | TRBV6-1 | ASSEQGRLYGYT
TRBD1 | TRBV27 | ASTLTSGTGKQY
- | TRBV6-1 | ASSESHRDTEAF
- | TRBV6-5 | ATRQEGNSGNTIY
- | TRBV20-1 | SALENTEAF
TRBD2 | TRBV7-3 | ASSYLPTSGTDTQY
- | TRBV20-1 | SASQFGLNTEAF
- | TRBV5-1 | ASSGGRITDTQY
TRBD2 | TRBV23-1 | ASSQSPGGQGSSGANVLT
- | TRBV19 | ASSVWVGTGTDTQY
- | TRBV19 | ASSLNPNPPHNEQF
TRBD1 | TRBV3-1/TRBV3-2 | ASSPGQGTYEQY
TRBD2 | TRBV5-5 | ASSDPGGNEQF
- | TRBV2 | ASRSTVTVDEQY
- | TRBV28 | ASRGQGGNYEQY
- | TRBV5-1 | ASSLGRGENSPLH
TRBD1 | TRBV6-5 | ASMAQGNQPQH
TRBD1 | TRBV7-6 | ASSPRTGGMNTEAF